The 27 T cell receptor beta chains presented below share a single source sample, sequenced in a study of early T cells in non-severe SARS-CoV-2 infection. MiXCR was run by TCRdb on the 5' RACE reads, yielding one entry per CDR3 protein. The sample records around 60,000 distinct CDR3 sequences, about 10% being singletons. The sequencing here drew on whole blood, taken at baseline. The source of these receptors is an adult who was a healthcare worker with PCR-confirmed SARS-CoV-2 infection or an uninfected control (not recorded which).

V and J are TRBV12-3 or TRBV12-4 and TRBJ1-2; the match to TRBD1 covers 7 bases. The CDR3 loop spans 13 amino acids. J was trimmed by 7 bases and V by 4 bases; bases with no gene match: 6. The CDR3 protein is CASSSPDRAGYTF. CDR3 in DNA: TGTGCCAGCAGTTCCCCCGACAGGGCTGGCTACACCTTC.

This clonotype was observed a handful of times. V and J are TRBV12-3 or TRBV12-4 and TRBJ1-2, with TRBD1 identical over 7 bases. This CDR3 has 15 residues. With V trimmed by 6 bases and J by 4 bases, 11 bases remained unmatched. The CDR3 here is CASSRRGTVVYGYTF. The CDR3 DNA follows: TGTGCCAGCAGCCGCCGCGGGACAGTCGTCTATGGCTACACCTTC.

This clonotype turned up a few times. CDR3 coding DNA: TGTGCCATCAGTGAGAGCGTAGCGGGGGGAGATACGCAGTATTTT. Its translation is CAISESVAGGDTQYF. The genes are TRBV10-3 and TRBJ2-3; 10 bases fit TRBD2. This CDR3 has 15 residues. Germline V gene data show CDR1 as ENHRY and CDR2 as SYGVKD. The J segment lost 5 bases and the V segment lost 2 bases, leaving 4 bases of the junction unmatched.

The rearrangement joins TRBV7-9 to TRBJ2-3, with TRBD2 matching over 14 bases. V lost 6 bases to trimming and J lost 3 bases; unmatched junction nucleotides: 8. Germline CDR1 SEHNR, CDR2 FQNEAQ (reference sequence). CDR3 length equals 17 residues. This chain's CDR3 is CASRKGLAGGRTDTQYF. In DNA form, the CDR3 reads TGTGCCAGCAGAAAAGGACTAGCGGGGGGCCGAACAGATACGCAGTATTTT.

This clonotype was seen a handful of times. The rearrangement links TRBV11-2 to TRBJ2-3; D remains ambiguous. Germline V gene data show CDR1 as SGHAT and CDR2 as FQNNGV. CDR3 length: 13 residues. The V gene lost 1 base and the J gene lost 7 bases, with 9 bases spanning the gap. CDR3 sequence reads: CASSLALVNTQYF. The CDR3 coding sequence is TGTGCCAGCAGCTTAGCGCTTGTAAATACGCAGTATTTT.

The genes are TRBV4-3 and TRBJ2-1; D perhaps matches TRBD1 (6 bases). The germline V and J ends were trimmed by 0 bases and 6 bases, with 18 bases remaining between them. From germline, CDR1 is LGHNA and CDR2 YSLEER. CDR3 size: 17 residues. The chain's CDR3 is CASSQDPPVGAFNEQFF. CDR3 DNA: TGCGCCAGCAGCCAAGATCCCCCGGTGGGGGCCTTCAATGAGCAGTTCTTC.

At least ten counts were recorded for this clonotype. The chain has TRBV6-1 and TRBJ1-2; 7 nucleotides align to TRBD1. Germline V CDR1 and CDR2: MNHNS, SASEGT. This CDR3 has 15 residues. After removal of 6 bases from V and 2 bases from J, the junction contained 9 bases not matched to a gene. The CDR3 DNA reads TGTGCCAGCAGACGTGACCCACAGGGGAACTATGGCTACACCTTC. Encoded protein: CASRRDPQGNYGYTF.

This chain connects TRBV29-1 to TRBJ2-3; the D is unclear. Trimming took off 0 bases at V and 4 bases at J, with 8 bases between the two ends. Germline V gene sequence: CDR1 SQVTM, CDR2 ANQGSEA. The CDR3 length is 13 residues. CDR3 region: CSVEDHAADTQYF. DNA for the CDR3: TGCAGCGTTGAAGATCACGCGGCAGATACGCAGTATTTT.

This clonotype came up a few times. The chain is built from TRBV6-5 and TRBJ1-1; D uncertain. Trimming removed 7 bases from V and 1 base from J, with 16 bases in between. Germline CDR1 reads MNHEY; CDR2 reads SVGAGI. This CDR3 is built from 15 residues. CDR3 in amino acids: CASNKRTEANTEAFF. The CDR3 bases are TGTGCCAGCAATAAAAGGACTGAAGCGAACACTGAAGCTTTCTTT.

Only a few counts were recorded for this clonotype. This chain connects TRBV5-1 to TRBJ1-2, with 7 bases matching TRBD1. V was pared by 4 bases and J by 4 bases, with 4 bases of the junction left unmatched. Germline-derived CDR1 and CDR2 are SGHRS and YFSETQ. The CDR3 contains 13 residues. CDR3 nucleotides: TGCGCCAGCAGCCCAGGGGGAGGCTATGGCTACACCTTC. Its protein is CASSPGGGYGYTF.

This clonotype has just a few counts. The chain couples TRBV7-8 to TRBJ2-5; tentatively, D is TRBD1 or TRBD2 (5 bases each). The V end was cut by 5 bases, the J end by 7 bases, with 17 bases between. Germline-derived CDR1 and CDR2 are SGHVS and FQNEAQ. The length of the CDR3 is 14 residues. This CDR3 is CASSRSRGPGTQYF. The DNA for the CDR3 is TGTGCCAGCAGCAGAAGCCGGGGCCCGGGGACCCAGTACTTC. Full variable domain (outside the CDR3, taken from reference TRBV7-8 and TRBJ2-5): GAGVSQSPRYKVAKRGQDVALRCDPISGHVSLFWYQQALGQGPEFLTYFQNEAQLDKSGLPSDRFFAERPEGSVSTLKIQRTQQEDSAVYLCASSRSRGPGTQYFGPGTRLLVL.

This clonotype was seen at least ten times. The CDR3: CASSSPEVINTGELFF. CDR3 bases: TGTGCCAGTAGTAGCCCCGAAGTGATAAACACCGGGGAGCTGTTTTTT. The V call is TRBV19, the J call TRBJ2-2; D is ambiguous. The V end was cut by 4 bases, the J end by 2 bases, with 14 bases between. The CDR3 covers 16 residues. From germline, CDR1 is LNHDA and CDR2 SQIVND (reference sequence). Supplemented by reference TRBV19 and TRBJ2-2, the full variable domain reads DGGITQSPKYLFRKEGQNVTLSCEQNLNHDAMYWYRQDPGQGLRLIYYSQIVNDFQKGDIAEGYSVSREKKESFPLTVTSAQKNPTAFYLCASSSPEVINTGELFFGEGSRLTVL.

There are a few counts of this clonotype. This chain uses TRBV20-1 with TRBJ2-3; the D gene could be TRBD1 or TRBD2 (6 bases each). V shed 5 bases and J shed 1 base, with 13 bases lying between them. The CDR3 sequence is 14 residues long. Germline values: CDR1 DFQATT, CDR2 SNEGSKA (reference sequence). CDR3 bases: TGCAGTGCTTCTTGGGGGGCCGGCACAGATACGCAGTATTTT. This translates into CSASWGAGTDTQYF.

About this clonotype itself: Relative to the germline gene, one junction end is altered; a read error may explain this. CDR3 loop: CARRKAGGLDTGELFF. CDR3 nucleotide sequence: TGTGCCCGGAGGAAAGCGGGGGGGCTGGACACCGGGGAGCTGTTTTTT. V and J are TRBV30 and TRBJ2-2, with 10 nucleotides matching TRBD2. Germline-derived CDR1 and CDR2 are GTSNPN and SVGIG (reference sequence). This CDR3 is built from 16 residues.

This clonotype turned up a few times. The chain has TRBV2 and TRBJ1-5; D gene uncertain. V lost 4 bases and J 2 bases, leaving 9 bases between the germline ends. Per the germline V gene, CDR1 is SNHLY and CDR2 is FYNNEI. The length of the CDR3 is 14 residues. The CDR3 sequence is CASSVYPGNQPQHF. The CDR3 DNA is TGTGCCAGCAGTGTTTATCCCGGCAATCAGCCCCAGCATTTT.

The chain joins TRBV2 to TRBJ2-7; D uncertain. V lost 3 bases and J lost 2, with 8 bases in between. Germline CDR1 is SNHLY and CDR2 is FYNNEI. The CDR3 consists of 13 residues. The CDR3 spells CASSDDWTYEQYF. For the CDR3, the DNA is TGTGCCAGCAGTGATGACTGGACCTACGAGCAGTACTTC.

The CDR3 region has the DNA TGCGCCAGCAGCTCCCCGGGGGAGACCCAGTACTTC. It yields the protein CASSSPGETQYF. V and J are TRBV5-1 and TRBJ2-5; D is perhaps TRBD2 (5 bases). The ends were cut back, 3 bases at V and 5 bases at J, with 8 bases in the middle. This CDR3 comprises 12 residues. Looked up from germline, CDR1 is SGHRS and CDR2 is YFSETQ.

A word on this clonotype: A junction boundary mismatches the germline segment, possibly from a read error. The rearrangement joins TRBV7-6 to TRBJ2-3, with D hard to call. The germline gives CDR1 SGHVS, CDR2 FNYEAQ. The CDR3 is 13 residues long. The chain's CDR3 is CAGSLFLTDTQYF. The CDR3, as DNA: TGTGCCGGCAGCTTATTCCTCACAGATACGCAGTATTTT.

A few counts support this clonotype. The CDR3 DNA follows: TGTGCCAGCAGTTTACAGGGGGCAAAAGGAGATACGCAGTATTTT. Translating gives CASSLQGAKGDTQYF. The chain couples TRBV27 to TRBJ2-3; 8 bases map to TRBD1. The CDR3 has 15 amino acids. Trimming cost V 2 bases and J 5 bases; bases outside gene matches: 6. CDR1 MNHEY and CDR2 SMNVEV come from the germline V gene (reference sequence).

In this sample, this clonotype turned up a few times. The J gene is TRBJ2-6, the V gene TRBV19, with 7 nucleotides matching TRBD2. The germline V gene has CDR1 LNHDA and CDR2 SQIVND (reference sequence). Germline trimming cut 10 bases from V and 0 bases from J; bases unmatched to any gene: 9. The CDR3 sequence is 16 residues long. Here the CDR3 reads CATTDGGGSGANVLTF. CDR3 nucleotide sequence: TGTGCCACCACGGATGGGGGGGGCTCTGGGGCCAACGTCCTGACTTTC.

This clonotype was picked up many times. The chain uses TRBV27 and TRBJ1-4, with 7 bases identical to TRBD1. V lost 4 bases to trimming and J lost 2 bases; unmatched junction nucleotides: 4. The CDR3 extends over 15 amino acids. Germline CDR1 and CDR2: MNHEY and SMNVEV (reference sequence). The CDR3 coding sequence is TGTGCCAGCAGTTCAAAGGGACAGACTAATGAAAAACTGTTTTTT. Its translation is CASSSKGQTNEKLFF. The whole variable domain, filled in from reference TRBV27 and TRBJ1-4, reads EAQVTQNPRYLITVTGKKLTVTCSQNMNHEYMSWYRQDPGLGLRQIYYSMNVEVTDKGDVPEGYKVSRKEKRNFPLILESPSPNQTSLYFCASSSKGQTNEKLFFGSGTQLSVL.

This clonotype was seen only a few times. J is TRBJ2-5 and V is TRBV27; unclear D gene. The V end was cut by 1 base, the J end by 0 bases, with 9 bases between. Germline V gene data show CDR1 as MNHEY and CDR2 as SMNVEV (reference sequence). The CDR3 has 15 amino acids. CDR3 residues: CASSLYVGYQETQYF. The CDR3 DNA is TGTGCCAGCAGTTTATACGTAGGGTACCAAGAGACCCAGTACTTC.

This clonotype was observed many times. V gene TRBV11-2 combines with J gene TRBJ2-7; 8 bases align to TRBD1. J was trimmed by 1 base and V by 5 bases; bases with no gene match: 19. Germline CDR1 reads SGHAT; CDR2 reads FQNNGV. This CDR3 has 19 amino acids. The CDR3 region has the DNA TGTGCCAGCAGCCCCACCGCCCCCGGGACAGGAATTGGGTCCTACGAGCAGTACTTC. This codes for CASSPTAPGTGIGSYEQYF.

This chain uses TRBV20-1 with TRBJ2-7; no clear D gene. The CDR3 covers 14 residues. Germline V gene data show CDR1 as DFQATT and CDR2 as SNEGSKA (reference sequence). The V end was cut by 1 base, the J end by 5 bases, with 15 bases between. The CDR3 sequence is CSARVPIGTDEQYF. The CDR3 coding sequence is TGCAGTGCTAGAGTCCCTATAGGTACCGACGAGCAGTACTTC.

In its sample, this clonotype was seen a few times. The chain combines TRBV12-3 or TRBV12-4 with TRBJ1-1; D might be TRBD1 (5 bases). The V gene lost 0 bases and the J gene lost 2 bases, with 7 bases spanning the gap. This CDR3 contains 14 residues. For the CDR3, the DNA is TGTGCCAGCAGTTTAGCGACAGACAACACTGAAGCTTTCTTT. This sequence encodes CASSLATDNTEAFF.

The CDR3 reads CASSLIRGQITGELFF. The CDR3 nucleotides read TGTGCCAGCAGCTTAATTAGAGGACAGATAACCGGGGAGCTGTTTTTT. The rearrangement links TRBV7-8 to TRBJ2-2; tentative D call: TRBD1 (6 bases). The CDR3 sequence is 16 residues long. Trimming left V 2 bases short and J 5 bases short, with 15 bases between. In germline, CDR1 is SGHVS, CDR2 FQNEAQ. Full variable domain (remainder filled in from reference TRBV7-8 and TRBJ2-2): GAGVSQSPRYKVAKRGQDVALRCDPISGHVSLFWYQQALGQGPEFLTYFQNEAQLDKSGLPSDRFFAERPEGSVSTLKIQRTQQEDSAVYLCASSLIRGQITGELFFGEGSRLTVL.

V is TRBV20-1 and J is TRBJ1-4, with unresolved D. The CDR3 length is 16 residues. V was trimmed by 1 base and J by 0 bases, leaving 12 bases between them. Germline lookup yields CDR1 DFQATT and CDR2 SNEGSKA (reference sequence). The CDR3 loop is CSARGVSRSTNEKLFF. In DNA, the CDR3 is TGCAGTGCTAGAGGCGTGTCTCGGTCAACTAATGAAAAACTGTTTTTT.